What follows describes a single T cell receptor beta chain. Its antigen remains unidentified. These data belong to a study of cytomegalovirus exposure and HLA in healthy donors. Study summary: An earlier analysis identified 120 million or so unique TCR beta sequences in about 190 million T cells.

Primers: 60 Vbeta forward and 13 Jbeta reverse. Libraries were prepared by immunoSEQ multiplex PCR; TCRdb keeps only in-frame clonotypes and omits some of them. This table has some 170,000 clones, roughly four fifths appearing once. General observations from the study: There were reportedly fewer N-insertions in an Asian-associated ancestry cluster than the approximately 670-donor mean, in a later analysis.

Germline CDR1 LNHDA, CDR2 SQIVND (reference sequence). With V trimmed by 9 bases and J by 3 bases, 8 bases remained unmatched. The CDR3 consists of 13 residues. This sequence originates from a girl aged 2 to 9 in good health and CMV-seropositive. The V gene is TRBV19, the J gene TRBJ2-7, with 7 bases identical to TRBD1. The sample consisted of PBMCs. CDR3: CASAPGQRYEQYF. The CDR3 DNA follows: TGTGCCAGCGCCCCGGGACAGCGCTACGAGCAGTACTTC.